The 14 T cell receptor beta chains below come from one sample, sequenced in a study of shared clonotypes between healthy human individuals. Method: immunoSEQ multiplex PCR; TCRdb's copy keeps in-frame clones and lacks some. This table holds 2 million to 3 million clones, more than 90% found once. The source material was naive CD4+ T cells sorted from blood. Specified subset: CD45RA+ positively selected. The receptors were sampled from a man aged 18 to 29 in good health.

A remark on this clone: Different DNA sequences within this sample yield the same CDR3. This sequence joins TRBV5-4 and TRBJ1-1; D gene ambiguous. Germline lookup yields CDR1 SGHNT and CDR2 YYREEE (reference sequence). Trimming stripped 0 bases from V and 0 bases from J, with 3 bases between. This CDR3 has 13 residues. Here the CDR3 reads CASSLEVNTEAFF. The CDR3 DNA follows: TGTGCCAGCAGCTTGGAAGTGAACACTGAAGCTTTCTTT.

In the case of this clone: Mismatch with germline at one junction end may stem from a read error. Other DNA sequences in the sample encode the same CDR3. The rearrangement links TRBV10-3 to TRBJ1-5; TRBD1 might be the D (5 bases). The CDR3 covers 14 residues. Germline loops: CDR1 ENHRY, CDR2 SYGVKD. CDR3 coding DNA: TGTGCCATCAGTGAGTCGAGGGGCAACCAGCCCCAGCATTTT. Its protein product is CAISESRGNQPQHF.

The chain combines TRBV5-6 with TRBJ1-2; unclear D gene. V was clipped by 2 bases and J by 8 bases, with 19 bases between them. This CDR3 spans 15 amino acids. The germline gives CDR1 SGHDT, CDR2 YYEEEE. Written as DNA, the CDR3 is TGTGCCAGCAGCTTTGGCGGCAAGCCAGTACTAGGCTACACCTTC. Its translation: CASSFGGKPVLGYTF.

This clone has only a few counts. The CDR3 region is CASSLEGSLGEKLFF. The CDR3 DNA reads as TGTGCCAGCAGCTTGGAGGGAAGTCTAGGAGAAAAACTGTTTTTT. The chain combines TRBV7-9 with TRBJ1-4; D is ambiguous. Germline loops: CDR1 SEHNR, CDR2 FQNEAQ (reference sequence). The V end was cut by 3 bases, the J end by 8 bases, with 16 bases between. This CDR3 spans 15 amino acids. Variable domain in full (rest from reference TRBV7-9 and TRBJ1-4): DTGVSQNPRHKITKRGQNVTFRCDPISEHNRLYWYRQTLGQGPEFLTYFQNEAQLEKSRLLSDRFSAERPKGSFSTLEIQRTEQGDSAMYLCASSLEGSLGEKLFFGSGTQLSVL.

J is TRBJ2-7 and V is TRBV2; TRBD2 is a possible D gene (5 bases). Per the germline V gene, CDR1 is SNHLY and CDR2 is FYNNEI. The CDR3 extends over 15 amino acids. V was clipped by 1 base and J by 5 bases, with 15 bases between them. For the CDR3, the DNA is TGTGCCAGCAGTGAAGTCGGGATCAGCATCCACGAGCAGTACTTC. Translated, it gives CASSEVGISIHEQYF. The whole variable domain, remainder taken from reference TRBV2 and TRBJ2-7, is EPEVTQTPSHQVTQMGQEVILRCVPISNHLYFYWYRQILGQKVEFLVSFYNNEISEKSEIFDDQFSVERPDGSNFTLKIRSTKLEDSAMYFCASSEVGISIHEQYFGPGTRLTVT.

The chain is built from TRBV5-4 and TRBJ2-3; D is perhaps TRBD2 (5 bases). Looked up from germline, CDR1 is SGHNT and CDR2 is YYREEE (reference sequence). There are 17 residues in the CDR3. Deletions cut 3 bases from V and 2 bases from J, with 19 bases between. CDR3 bases: TGTGCCAGCAGCTCGCGTAGTAGTGGAGGCGCCACAGATACGCAGTATTTT. It specifies CASSSRSSGGATDTQYF.

The rearrangement joins TRBV7-2 to TRBJ1-3; D is ambiguous. Trimming stripped 8 bases from V and 6 bases from J, with 11 bases between. This CDR3 has 12 amino acids. Germline loops: CDR1 SGHTA, CDR2 FQGNSA. The CDR3 loop reads CASGFSQNTIYF. CDR3 coding DNA: TGTGCCAGCGGGTTCTCCCAAAACACCATATATTTT.

The genes are TRBV5-4 and TRBJ2-3; 8 nucleotides match TRBD2. V was clipped by 2 bases and J by 10 bases; unmatched bases: 15. The germline V gene has CDR1 SGHNT and CDR2 YYREEE (reference sequence). The CDR3 totals 16 residues. This CDR3 is CASSLPSPGGARAQYF. For the CDR3, the DNA is TGTGCCAGCAGCTTACCCTCTCCCGGGGGGGCCCGCGCGCAGTATTTT.

The rearrangement links TRBV10-1 to TRBJ1-3; possible D gene TRBD1, 6 bases. Germline-derived CDR1 and CDR2 are WNHNN and SYGVQD (reference sequence). V lost 6 bases and J lost 2, with 17 bases in between. The CDR3 is made up of 16 amino acids. The CDR3: CASSSKGGIAGNTIYF. CDR3 DNA: TGCGCCAGCAGCTCAAAGGGGGGGATCGCTGGAAACACCATATATTTT.

This chain links TRBV5-3 with TRBJ1-1; TRBD1 is a possible D gene (6 bases). TRBV5-3 is identified as an open reading frame with a role that is uncertain. The V and J ends lost 5 bases and 4 bases respectively, with 15 bases between them. The CDR3 is made up of 14 amino acids. The CDR3 here is CARRTRGSSTEAFF. CDR3 coding DNA: TGTGCCAGAAGAACCAGGGGTTCCAGCACTGAAGCTTTCTTT.

Of note for this clone: This CDR3 is also generated by other DNA sequences in the sample. The genes are TRBV5-1 and TRBJ2-3, with D unresolved. Trimming cost V 0 bases and J 3 bases, with 5 bases left between them. Looked up from germline, CDR1 is SGHRS and CDR2 is YFSETQ. CDR3 length: 13 amino acids. As DNA, the CDR3 is TGCGCCAGCAGCTTGGGGTTTACAGATACGCAGTATTTT. Its protein is CASSLGFTDTQYF.

The chain employs TRBV29-1 and TRBJ2-1; 9 bases align to TRBD2. V gave up 4 bases and J gave up 2 bases; unmatched junction bases: 6. The CDR3 runs 15 residues. Germline CDR1 SQVTM, CDR2 ANQGSEA. The CDR3 DNA follows: TGCAGCGTTGGCCCGGGACTAGCTACCTACAATGAGCAGTTCTTC. Its protein is CSVGPGLATYNEQFF.

The chain recombines TRBV10-2 with TRBJ2-3; no definite D call. This CDR3 comprises 15 residues. Germline V gene sequence: CDR1 WSHSY, CDR2 SAAADI. V lost 3 bases and J 0 bases, leaving 10 bases between the germline ends. Here the CDR3 DNA reads TGCGCCAGCAGTGATTTTAGGGATAGCACAGATACGCAGTATTTT. Its protein is CASSDFRDSTDTQYF.

The V call is TRBV30, the J call TRBJ2-5; no clear D gene. Germline V gene lookup returns CDR1 GTSNPN and CDR2 SVGIG (reference sequence). Trimming left V 5 bases short and J 2 bases short, with 6 bases between. This CDR3 spans 11 amino acids. The CDR3 protein is CAWGDQETQYF. The CDR3, as DNA: TGTGCCTGGGGGGATCAAGAGACCCAGTACTTC.